The 17 T cell receptor beta chains below come from one sample, sequenced in a study of cytomegalovirus exposure and HLA in healthy donors. PCR amplification relied on 60 Vbeta primers (plus 13 Jbeta primers). The protocol was immunoSEQ multiplex PCR, while the TCRdb copy is restricted to in-frame clones and leaves out a portion. In the table there are 90,000 to 140,000 clones, 77% of which are singletons. The specimen sequenced was PBMCs. The source of these receptors is a woman aged 40 to 49 in good health and CMV-seropositive.

V usage is TRBV7-3 and J usage is TRBJ2-1, with 10 bases matching TRBD2. The trim removed 2 bases at V and 2 bases at J, leaving 0 bases unmatched. The CDR3 extends over 15 amino acids. Germline V gives CDR1 SGHTA, CDR2 FQGTGA. The CDR3 is CASSLLAGAYNEQFF. Written as DNA, the CDR3 is TGTGCCAGCAGCTTACTAGCGGGGGCCTACAATGAGCAGTTCTTC.

This rearrangement joins TRBV4-3 to TRBJ2-3, with 7 bases identical to TRBD1. V lost 0 bases, J lost 6 bases, and 12 bases stayed unmatched. The germline V gene encodes CDR1 LGHNA and CDR2 YSLEER. The CDR3 extends over 17 amino acids. CDR3 protein: CASSQDTRGRSPDTQYF. The CDR3 DNA reads TGCGCCAGCAGCCAAGACACGAGGGGGCGATCCCCGGATACGCAGTATTTT.

The chain is built from TRBV5-1 and TRBJ2-5; no clear D. The germline V and J ends were trimmed by 0 bases and 5 bases, with 5 bases remaining between them. CDR1 SGHRS and CDR2 YFSETQ come from the germline V gene. The CDR3 has 12 residues. CDR3 nucleotide sequence: TGCGCCAGCAGCTTGGTTCGGGAGACCCAGTACTTC. This codes for CASSLVRETQYF.

The chain links TRBV7-2 to TRBJ1-3; D not resolved. Germline CDR1 and CDR2: SGHTA and FQGNSA. The CDR3 extends over 16 amino acids. The V end lost 5 bases, the J end lost 7 bases, and 21 bases lay between the germline ends. CDR3 in amino acids: CASSPRRGGTGNTIYF. CDR3 DNA: TGTGCCAGCAGCCCACGGCGAGGCGGCACGGGGAACACCATATATTTT.

V is TRBV7-2 and J is TRBJ2-7; D not certain. V was trimmed by 5 bases and J by 2 bases, leaving 10 bases between them. Germline V gene lookup returns CDR1 SGHTA and CDR2 FQGNSA. The CDR3 extends over 13 amino acids. The CDR3, as DNA: TGTGCCAGCAGCAAAGAGGCCCCCTACGAGCAGTACTTC. Translation: CASSKEAPYEQYF.

The CDR3 spells CASSSENTEAFF. CDR3 bases: TGTGCCAGCAGCTCAGAGAACACTGAAGCTTTCTTT. The J gene is TRBJ1-1, the V gene TRBV13; no clear D gene. V shed 4 bases and J shed 1 base, with 4 bases lying between them. The germline V gene encodes CDR1 PRHDT and CDR2 FYEKMQ (reference sequence). This CDR3 has 12 amino acids.

This clone turned up a few times. This rearrangement joins TRBV5-6 to TRBJ1-4; 9 positions agree with TRBD1. The J segment lost 6 bases and the V segment lost 0 bases, leaving 6 bases of the junction unmatched. CDR1 and CDR2 (germline): SGHDT, YYEEEE. The CDR3 covers 16 residues. CDR3 bases: TGTGCCAGCAGCTTGGAAACAGGGGGCTACTATGAAAAACTGTTTTTT. Residues: CASSLETGGYYEKLFF.

This clone appeared once. The chain recombines TRBV4-2 with TRBJ2-4, with D unclear. Germline CDR1 reads LGHNA; CDR2 reads YNFKEQ. The V end was cut by 1 base, the J end by 0 bases, with 4 bases between. CDR3 length equals 14 residues. For the CDR3, the DNA is TGTGCCAGCAGCCAAGGACTAGCCAAAAACATTCAGTACTTC. The encoded protein is CASSQGLAKNIQYF.

The chain has TRBV9 and TRBJ1-2; D uncertain. This CDR3 comprises 13 residues. Trimming took off 0 bases at V and 10 bases at J, with 13 bases between the two ends. Germline V gene lookup returns CDR1 SGDLS and CDR2 YYNGEE. The CDR3 nucleotides are TGTGCCAGCAGCGTAGGAGGGAAAGATGTCTACACCTTC. This translates into CASSVGGKDVYTF.

This chain joins TRBV7-8 and TRBJ2-5; 9 nucleotides align to TRBD1. With 4 bases clipped from V and 4 bases from J, the junction kept 4 bases outside the gene matches. The germline CDR1 and CDR2 sequences are SGHVS and FQNEAQ. The CDR3 has 14 amino acids. The CDR3 reads CASSYRGRVETQYF. The CDR3 DNA follows: TGTGCCAGCAGCTACAGGGGGCGGGTAGAGACCCAGTACTTC. Filled out from reference TRBV7-8 and TRBJ2-5, the complete variable domain reads GAGVSQSPRYKVAKRGQDVALRCDPISGHVSLFWYQQALGQGPEFLTYFQNEAQLDKSGLPSDRFFAERPEGSVSTLKIQRTQQEDSAVYLCASSYRGRVETQYFGPGTRLLVL.

The chain links TRBV6-4 to TRBJ2-1; TRBD2 matches at 11 bases. This CDR3 is built from 15 residues. V dropped 6 bases and J dropped 4; count of bases not matched to a gene: 5. Germline values: CDR1 MRHNA, CDR2 SNTAGT. CDR3: CASSPTSGTYNEQFF. In nucleotides, the CDR3 is TGTGCCAGCAGCCCGACTAGCGGGACTTACAATGAGCAGTTCTTC.

The CDR3 is CASSPRIAQHF. CDR3 DNA: TGTGCCAGCAGCCCGAGGATTGCCCAGCATTTT. V and J are TRBV28 and TRBJ1-5; no definite D call. Germline CDR1 reads MDHEN; CDR2 reads SYDVKM. The CDR3 contains 11 residues. V dropped 6 bases and J dropped 11 bases, with 11 bases sitting between them.

The chain couples TRBV20-1 to TRBJ1-2; 7 bases fit TRBD1. Germline V CDR1 and CDR2: DFQATT, SNEGSKA (reference sequence). CDR3 size: 11 residues. Trimming took 5 bases from V and 8 from J; bases not matched to a gene: 5. This CDR3 reads CSAQGGYGYTF. The DNA for the CDR3 is TGCAGTGCTCAAGGGGGCTACGGCTACACCTTC.

This chain uses TRBV6-4 with TRBJ2-3; 14 nucleotides match TRBD2. Germline V gene data show CDR1 as MRHNA and CDR2 as SNTAGT. The V gene end was trimmed by 4 bases and the J gene end by 3 bases; junction bases not matched to a gene: 6. CDR3 size: 17 residues. As DNA, the CDR3 is TGTGCCAGCAGTGGAACCGGGACTAGCGGGAGAACAGATACGCAGTATTTT. Residues: CASSGTGTSGRTDTQYF.

V usage is TRBV2 and J usage is TRBJ2-1; D uncertain. The CDR3 length is 11 residues. V was shortened by 1 base and J by 8 bases, with 3 bases between the two germline ends. The V gene's germline CDR1 is SNHLY and CDR2 FYNNEI. CDR3 DNA: TGTGCCAGCAGTGAAGTCTATGAGCAGTTCTTC. Residues: CASSEVYEQFF.

The gene calls are TRBV27 and TRBJ1-5, with 8 bases matching TRBD1. Unmatched junction bases numbered 12, after V lost 8 bases and J lost 6 bases. Germline V CDR1 and CDR2: MNHEY, SMNVEV (reference sequence). The CDR3 extends over 15 amino acids. Written as DNA, the CDR3 is TGTGCCAGCGGACGGACAGGGCCAACCATTCAGCCCCAGCATTTT. Translating it yields CASGRTGPTIQPQHF.

This chain joins TRBV7-2 and TRBJ1-1; D possibly corresponds to TRBD1 (6 bases). The CDR3 length is 15 residues. Trimming cost V 1 base and J 2 bases, with 11 bases left between them. CDR1 is SGHTA, CDR2 FQGNSA, per germline. CDR3 sequence: CASSLGDRRNTEAFF. In DNA form, the CDR3 reads TGTGCCAGCAGCTTAGGAGACAGGAGAAACACTGAAGCTTTCTTT. The full variable domain, rest sourced from reference TRBV7-2 and TRBJ1-1, is GAGVSQSPSNKVTEKGKDVELRCDPISGHTALYWYRQSLGQGLEFLIYFQGNSAPDKSGLPSDRFSAERTGGSVSTLTIQRTQQEDSAVYLCASSLGDRRNTEAFFGQGTRLTVV.